The entry that follows covers one T cell receptor (beta chain) sequence. The data belong to a study of radiation and T cells in renal cell carcinoma. Assay: immunoSEQ multiplex PCR; the TCRdb copy retains only in-frame clones and omits some. The sample holds 25,000 to 30,000 clones, 81% seen once. Time point indicated: blood 2 weeks post-SBRT. As for treatment: 15 Gy SBRT to primary tumor, nephrectomy 4 weeks later. This sequence was found in a man between 60 and 75 years old with renal cell carcinoma. Sequenced material: blood, taken from a patient whose treatment included radiotherapy and nephrectomy.

The CDR3: CASSSMGGGNQPQHF. In DNA form, the CDR3 reads TGTGCCAGCAGCTCGATGGGTGGAGGCAATCAGCCCCAGCATTTT. The V and J genes are TRBV7-2 and TRBJ1-5; no clear D gene. V was shortened by 4 bases and J by 2 bases, with 12 bases between the two germline ends. Germline CDR1 reads SGHTA; CDR2 reads FQGNSA. The CDR3 sequence is 15 residues long.